This T cell receptor beta chain was recorded in a study of T-cell reconstitution after alpha-beta-depleted transplantation in children. Broader study findings: Newly produced T cells mostly accounted for T-cell counts and diversity one year post-transplant. There were reportedly several hundred expanded graft clones from which alpha-beta T cells came about two months after transplant. Where some patients showed high TCRbeta diversity at day 60, it came from recipient T cells and thymic progenitors that had survived.

Construction of the TCRbeta library involved unique molecular identifiers. TCRdb re-analysed the PCR reads in MiXCR, keeping a single row per CDR3 protein. The repertoire consists of 700,000 to 950,000 distinct CDR3 sequences, with roughly 15% occurring once and the leading ten covering roughly 4.8%. As for this clonotype: Antigen unknown.

This sequence was found in a male patient younger than 18 who had a stem cell transplant for acute lymphoblastic leukemia, so the T cells may come from the graft donor. The sample was PBMCs, mostly from graft donor cells, taken 360 days after TCRalphabeta/CD19-depleted stem cell transplant.

This CDR3 is CASKDWNTEAFF. CDR3 in DNA: TGCGCCAGCAAGGACTGGAACACTGAAGCTTTCTTT. The V gene is TRBV10-2, the J gene TRBJ1-1; D ambiguous. CDR1 and CDR2 (germline): WSHSY, SAAADI. V lost 7 bases to trimming and J lost 1 base, with 7 bases between them. The CDR3 contains 12 residues.